The TCR beta chain under discussion was sequenced for a study of cytomegalovirus exposure and HLA in healthy donors. Concerning this clone: Its antigen is unknown.

The PCR was carried out with 60 Vbeta primers and 13 Jbeta primers. Sequencing used immunoSEQ multiplex PCR; TCRdb keeps in-frame clones, though not all of them. Here the sample spans about 170,000 clones, roughly 80% being singletons. Study-wide findings and caveats: Most CMV-associated TCR beta chains appeared HLA-restricted in a later analysis. Most sequenced TCRs were rare (though some public TCRs occurred in many donors). Presence/absence analyses assumed roughly uniform sequencing depth across donors. A list of approximately 160 TCR beta chains associated with cytomegalovirus was given.

Sequencing input: PBMCs. The source of this sequence is a male donor in good health and CMV-seronegative.

The CDR3 DNA reads TGTGCCAGCAGACAGGAGAGCTCCTATAATTCACCCCTCCACTTT. Protein sequence: CASRQESSYNSPLHF. The genes are TRBV2 and TRBJ1-6; the D gene is possibly TRBD1 (5 bases). Germline CDR1 and CDR2: SNHLY and FYNNEI. This CDR3 comprises 15 residues. V was cut by 6 bases and J by 0 bases, with 9 bases left in between.